What follows is one TCR beta chain and its context. This sample is part of a study of blood T cell repertoires in COVID-19. About the research overall: The samples span acute and convalescent COVID-19 from the United States, Italy and Spain. PBMCs, B-cell-depleted T cells, or T cells were the source of the cDNA or gDNA that made up the material.

Per the germline V gene, CDR1 is SGHTA and CDR2 is FQGNSA. This CDR3 is built from 14 residues. Germline trimming cut 8 bases from V and 4 bases from J; bases unmatched to any gene: 4. Per the authors' pipeline: Researchers report that nucleated cell counts were estimated from reference gene primer amplification. Profiling relied on immunoSEQ multiplex PCR, and the TCRdb table lists in-frame clones only, not all of them. V and J calls and clone size are given by that table; D and trimming were obtained from the DNA. The sample lists around 130,000 clones, approximately 87% occurring once. The gene calls are TRBV7-2 and TRBJ1-6, with 8 bases identical to TRBD1. What was sequenced was peripheral blood. The TCR was taken from a woman between 50 and 59 years old with acute or convalescent COVID-19. Here the CDR3 DNA reads TGTGCCAGCGGTAGGGACAGGTATAATTCACCCCTCCACTTT. Translation gives CASGRDRYNSPLHF.